The clone carrying this T cell receptor beta chain has just a few counts. Germline V gene data show CDR1 as MGHDK and CDR2 as SYGVNS. The CDR3 has 15 residues. Trimming cost V 4 bases and J 5 bases; bases outside gene matches: 6. Unique molecular identifiers were incorporated when the TCRbeta library was constructed. Using its own MiXCR run on the PCR reads, TCRdb lists one record per CDR3 protein. The profile shows 70,000 to 95,000 distinct CDR3 sequences, 15% to 17% of them singletons. This sample is drawn from a study of T-cell reconstitution after alpha-beta-depleted transplantation in children. The receptor's source is a male patient aged 2-15 years who had a stem cell transplant for acute lymphoblastic leukemia, so the T cells may come from the graft donor. The chain combines TRBV25-1 with TRBJ1-5; 9 nucleotides line up with TRBD1. Sequencing was performed on PBMCs, mostly from graft donor cells, taken 180 days after TCRalphabeta/CD19-depleted stem cell transplant. The CDR3 DNA follows: TGTGCCAGCAGTGGGGACAGGGTACGGGATCAGCCCCAGCATTTT. Translation: CASSGDRVRDQPQHF.